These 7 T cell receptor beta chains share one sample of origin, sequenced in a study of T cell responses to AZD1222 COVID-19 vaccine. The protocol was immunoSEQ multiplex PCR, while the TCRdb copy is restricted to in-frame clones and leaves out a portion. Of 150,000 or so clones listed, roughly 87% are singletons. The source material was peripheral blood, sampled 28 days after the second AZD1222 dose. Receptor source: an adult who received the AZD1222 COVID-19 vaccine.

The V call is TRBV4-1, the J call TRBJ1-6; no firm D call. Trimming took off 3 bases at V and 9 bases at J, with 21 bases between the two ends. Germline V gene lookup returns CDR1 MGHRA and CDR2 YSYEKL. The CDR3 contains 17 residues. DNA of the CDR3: TGCGCCAGCAGCCACCGCATTGACTCGGAGAAGAGTTCACCCCTCCACTTT. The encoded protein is CASSHRIDSEKSSPLHF.

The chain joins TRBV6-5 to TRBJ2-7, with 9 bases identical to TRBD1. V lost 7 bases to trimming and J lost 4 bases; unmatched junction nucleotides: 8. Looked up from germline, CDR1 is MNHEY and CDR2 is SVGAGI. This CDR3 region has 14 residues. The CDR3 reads CASKGRDRAYEQYF. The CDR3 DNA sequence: TGTGCCAGCAAGGGGCGGGACAGGGCATACGAGCAGTACTTC.

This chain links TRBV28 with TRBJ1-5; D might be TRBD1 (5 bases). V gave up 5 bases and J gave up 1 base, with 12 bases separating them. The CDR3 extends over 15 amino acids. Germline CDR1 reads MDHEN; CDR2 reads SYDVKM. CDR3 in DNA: TGTGCCAGCAGTCCCCCGGACAACAGCAATCAGCCCCAGCATTTT. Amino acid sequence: CASSPPDNSNQPQHF.

The CDR3, as DNA: TGCGCCAGCAGCTTGGGGTTAACCAATGAGCAGTTCTTC. Its protein product is CASSLGLTNEQFF. V gene TRBV5-1 combines with J gene TRBJ2-1; D remains unclear. Germline V CDR1 and CDR2: SGHRS, YFSETQ. The CDR3 loop spans 13 amino acids. V was clipped by 0 bases and J by 6 bases, with 7 bases between them. Drawing the rest from reference TRBV5-1 and TRBJ2-1, the complete variable domain is KAGVTQTPRYLIKTRGQQVTLSCSPISGHRSVSWYQQTPGQGLQFLFEYFSETQRNKGNFPGRFSGRQFSNSRSEMNVSTLELGDSALYLCASSLGLTNEQFFGPGTRLTVL.

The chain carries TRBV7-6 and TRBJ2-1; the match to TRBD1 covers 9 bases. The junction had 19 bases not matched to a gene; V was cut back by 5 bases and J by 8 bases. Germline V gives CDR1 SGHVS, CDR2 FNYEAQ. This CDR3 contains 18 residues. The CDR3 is CASSRDRGSGPYRDEQFF. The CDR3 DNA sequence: TGTGCCAGCAGCCGCGACAGGGGGTCGGGGCCGTACAGGGATGAGCAGTTCTTC.

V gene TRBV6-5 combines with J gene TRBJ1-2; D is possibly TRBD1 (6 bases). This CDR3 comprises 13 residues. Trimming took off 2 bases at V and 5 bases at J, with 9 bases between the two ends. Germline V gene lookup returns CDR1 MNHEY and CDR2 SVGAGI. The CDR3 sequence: CASSYVRGYGYTF. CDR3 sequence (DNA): TGTGCCAGCAGTTACGTGAGGGGGTATGGCTACACCTTC.

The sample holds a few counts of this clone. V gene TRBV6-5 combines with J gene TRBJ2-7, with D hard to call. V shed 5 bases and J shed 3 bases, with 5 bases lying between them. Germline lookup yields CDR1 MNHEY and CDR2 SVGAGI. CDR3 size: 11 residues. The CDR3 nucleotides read TGTGCCAGCAGTAACTTCTACGAGCAGTACTTC. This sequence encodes CASSNFYEQYF.